The subject of this entry is one T cell receptor (beta chain). In the source study's methods: Reference gene primers were amplified, and this amplification served to estimate nucleated cell counts. Clones were read by immunoSEQ multiplex PCR, and TCRdb kept only the in-frame ones, dropping some. V and J calls and clone size come straight from that table; D and trimming were deduced from the DNA. The table lists 55,000 to 70,000 clones, roughly nine tenths of them singletons, with 6% to 7.5% in the top ten. This entry comes from a study of blood T cell repertoires in COVID-19. The source material was peripheral blood. The source is a man aged 35 to 55 with COVID-19, enrolled during active disease.

CDR3 amino acids: CASSGGGAGGRDTQYF. The CDR3 region has the DNA TGTGCCAGCAGTGGCGGAGGAGCGGGGGGTAGGGATACGCAGTATTTT. The J gene is TRBJ2-3, the V gene TRBV28, with 9 bases fitting TRBD2. This CDR3 is 16 amino acids long. CDR1 and CDR2 (germline): MDHEN, SYDVKM. The V and J ends lost 5 bases and 6 bases, in that order; junction bases with no gene match: 12.